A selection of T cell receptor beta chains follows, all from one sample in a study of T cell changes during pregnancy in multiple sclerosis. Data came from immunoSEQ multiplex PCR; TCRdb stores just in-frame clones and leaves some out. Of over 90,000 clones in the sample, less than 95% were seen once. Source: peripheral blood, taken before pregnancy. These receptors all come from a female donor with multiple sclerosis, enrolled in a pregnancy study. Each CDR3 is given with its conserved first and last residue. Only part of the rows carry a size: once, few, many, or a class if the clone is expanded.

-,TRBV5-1,CASSAGRWGTDTQYF
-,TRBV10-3,CAISEPTGANTEAFF
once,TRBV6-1,CASRPLAGGVDTQYF
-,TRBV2,CASSEGRGLDGYTF
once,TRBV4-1,CASSQDIGLNSQTQYF
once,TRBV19,CASSTGLAGDPEQFF
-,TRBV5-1,CASSLEGDTDTQYF
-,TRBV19,CASNQGREETQYF
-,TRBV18,CASSPLVGQSSGNTIYF
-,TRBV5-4,CASSLGDGSYEQYF
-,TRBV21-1,CASSKAWGEDQPQHF
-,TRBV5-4,CASSTPSTEAFF
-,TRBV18,CASSYRLGADEKLFF
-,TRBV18,CASSPGQGAYEQYF
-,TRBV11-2,CASSLGRGRRLGETQYF
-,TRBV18,CASSPGQANTEAFF
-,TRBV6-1,CASSPLTGLDQPQHF